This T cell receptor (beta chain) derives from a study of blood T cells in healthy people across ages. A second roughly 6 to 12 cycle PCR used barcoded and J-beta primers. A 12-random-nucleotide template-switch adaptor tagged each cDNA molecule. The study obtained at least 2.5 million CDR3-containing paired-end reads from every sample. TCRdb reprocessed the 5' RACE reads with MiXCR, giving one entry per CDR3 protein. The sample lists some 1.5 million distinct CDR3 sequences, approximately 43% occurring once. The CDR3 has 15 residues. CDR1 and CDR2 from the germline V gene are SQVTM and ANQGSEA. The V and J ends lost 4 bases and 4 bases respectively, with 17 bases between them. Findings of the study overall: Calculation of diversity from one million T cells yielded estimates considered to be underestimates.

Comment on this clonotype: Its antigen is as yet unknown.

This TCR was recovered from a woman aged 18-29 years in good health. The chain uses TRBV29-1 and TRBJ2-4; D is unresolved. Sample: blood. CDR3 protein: CSVVGSRMGKNIQYF. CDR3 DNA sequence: TGCAGCGTTGTCGGCAGTAGGATGGGGAAAAACATTCAGTACTTC.